This TCR beta chain was sequenced in a study of blood T cells in healthy people across ages. The use of a sample-barcoded 5' primer and a J-beta primer mix characterized a second PCR of roughly 6 to 11 cycles. Using its own MiXCR run on the 5' RACE reads, TCRdb lists one record per CDR3 protein. This table holds approximately 790,000 distinct CDR3 sequences, 62% found once. Study-wide results and caveats: Diversity of TCR beta per million T cells declined in a roughly linear way with age.

A remark on this clonotype: As yet, its antigen is unknown.

Sequenced: blood. This clonotype was sampled from a man aged 25-45 years in good health.

CDR3 sequence: CASSRKQGDGYTF. The CDR3 DNA reads as TGTGCCAGCAGCCGTAAACAGGGGGACGGCTACACCTTC. The chain employs TRBV7-2 and TRBJ1-2, with TRBD1 identical over 8 bases. CDR3 length equals 13 residues. Germline V gene lookup returns CDR1 SGHTA and CDR2 FQGNSA. Trimming at V came to 5 bases and at J to 8 bases, leaving 7 bases not matched to a gene.